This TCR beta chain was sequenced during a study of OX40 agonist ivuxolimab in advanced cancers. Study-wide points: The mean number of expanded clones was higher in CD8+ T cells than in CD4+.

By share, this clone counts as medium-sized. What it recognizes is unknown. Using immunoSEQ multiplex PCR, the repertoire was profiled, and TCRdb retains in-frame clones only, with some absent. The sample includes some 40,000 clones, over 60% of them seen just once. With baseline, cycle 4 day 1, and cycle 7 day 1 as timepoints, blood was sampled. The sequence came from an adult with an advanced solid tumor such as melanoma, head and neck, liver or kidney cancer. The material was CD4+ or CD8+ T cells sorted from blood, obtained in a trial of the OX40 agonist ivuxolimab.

CDR3 sequence: CASSLDRVGLYEQYF. Written as DNA, the CDR3 is TGTGCCAGCAGCCTAGACAGGGTCGGACTCTACGAGCAGTACTTC. This chain uses TRBV6-1 with TRBJ2-7, with 7 bases identical to TRBD1. V shed 6 bases and J 3 bases; nucleotides not matched to a gene: 11. Germline V gene data show CDR1 as MNHNS and CDR2 as SASEGT. The CDR3 totals 15 residues.